These T cell receptor beta chains were read from a single sample in a study of T cells after posttransplantation cyclophosphamide. Only in-frame clones appear in the TCRdb table, and some are missing; sequencing was by immunoSEQ multiplex PCR. The data show about 39,000 clones, with none appearing a single time. Specimen: PBMCs. All receptors come from a woman in her forties or fifties in good health and a related stem cell transplant donor. The CDR3 runs from the conserved cysteine through the conserved F or W. Fields, in order: CDR3 protein, V gene, J gene.

CDR3aa: CASSLEGGATDTQYF; v_gene: TRBV7-3; j_gene: TRBJ2-3
CDR3aa: CASSRGRDTEAFF; v_gene: TRBV11-2; j_gene: TRBJ1-1
CDR3aa: CASSSTGGNQPQHF; v_gene: TRBV6-5; j_gene: TRBJ1-5
CDR3aa: CASEGDSANGYTF; v_gene: TRBV2; j_gene: TRBJ1-2
CDR3aa: CASILDRPDTQYF; v_gene: TRBV2; j_gene: TRBJ2-3
CDR3aa: CASSSQGKGNTEAFF; v_gene: TRBV7-2; j_gene: TRBJ1-1
CDR3aa: CASSSGPTSGGSYEQYF; v_gene: TRBV11-3; j_gene: TRBJ2-7
CDR3aa: CASSLSYWAGESNEQYF; v_gene: TRBV28; j_gene: TRBJ2-7
CDR3aa: CASSLWGRVSTDTQYF; v_gene: TRBV5-1; j_gene: TRBJ2-3
CDR3aa: CAWRDPPGVTIYF; v_gene: TRBV30; j_gene: TRBJ1-3
CDR3aa: CAWSPGGTTNEKLFF; v_gene: TRBV30; j_gene: TRBJ1-4
CDR3aa: CATQTSAYNEQFF; v_gene: TRBV15; j_gene: TRBJ2-1
CDR3aa: CAWRRLAGTDTQYF; v_gene: TRBV30; j_gene: TRBJ2-3
CDR3aa: CASSLDGAVGYGYTF; v_gene: TRBV7-2; j_gene: TRBJ1-2
CDR3aa: CASSLWTGVRTEAFF; v_gene: TRBV7-2; j_gene: TRBJ1-1
CDR3aa: CASSVGQGGTGELFF; v_gene: TRBV2; j_gene: TRBJ2-2
CDR3aa: CASSLSQGAPYNEQFF; v_gene: TRBV11-2; j_gene: TRBJ2-1
CDR3aa: CASGLDRNYQPQHF; v_gene: TRBV12-5; j_gene: TRBJ1-5
CDR3aa: CASSPRSSFSSGNTIYF; v_gene: TRBV7-8; j_gene: TRBJ1-3
CDR3aa: CASSSAGTGDEQYF; v_gene: TRBV28; j_gene: TRBJ2-7
CDR3aa: CAGTAGGRNEQFF; v_gene: TRBV6-6; j_gene: TRBJ2-1
CDR3aa: CASSPRGGLLAKNIQYF; v_gene: TRBV7-2; j_gene: TRBJ2-4
CDR3aa: CSVTGKLAGVSTDTQYF; v_gene: TRBV29-1; j_gene: TRBJ2-3
CDR3aa: CASSLQGGLNEQFF; v_gene: TRBV5-6; j_gene: TRBJ2-1
CDR3aa: CASSPGQGGNQPQHF; v_gene: TRBV5-1; j_gene: TRBJ1-5
CDR3aa: CASSLATGGGNTIYF; v_gene: TRBV7-9; j_gene: TRBJ1-3
CDR3aa: CASSPREGLTSTDTQYF; v_gene: TRBV7-3; j_gene: TRBJ2-3
CDR3aa: CASSQWTGDEQYF; v_gene: TRBV4-1; j_gene: TRBJ2-7
CDR3aa: CASSLDGRAFRYTF; v_gene: TRBV5-1; j_gene: TRBJ1-2
CDR3aa: CASSLEDSLGTEAFF; v_gene: TRBV7-6; j_gene: TRBJ1-1
CDR3aa: CASSFSGANVLTF; v_gene: TRBV27; j_gene: TRBJ2-6
CDR3aa: CSAPTQVPQYF; v_gene: TRBV20-1; j_gene: TRBJ2-3
CDR3aa: CSVGTGASYEQYF; v_gene: TRBV29-1; j_gene: TRBJ2-7
CDR3aa: CASSQPRGEDPPRYEQFF; v_gene: TRBV5-1; j_gene: TRBJ2-1
CDR3aa: CASSFGGSNEQFF; v_gene: TRBV11-2; j_gene: TRBJ2-1
CDR3aa: CASSQGGMNTEAFF; v_gene: TRBV4-2; j_gene: TRBJ1-1
CDR3aa: CASGSAGGGSYEQYF; v_gene: TRBV6-5; j_gene: TRBJ2-7
CDR3aa: CASTPGLAVSSYNSPLHF; v_gene: TRBV28; j_gene: TRBJ1-6
CDR3aa: CASRKLADSQTTQYF; v_gene: TRBV27; j_gene: TRBJ2-3
CDR3aa: CASSPLREAFF; v_gene: TRBV7-9; j_gene: TRBJ1-1
CDR3aa: CASSPPGRANNEQFF; v_gene: TRBV4-1; j_gene: TRBJ2-1
CDR3aa: CASLSGGLSYNEQFF; v_gene: TRBV28; j_gene: TRBJ2-1
CDR3aa: CASSLRGGELFF; v_gene: TRBV27; j_gene: TRBJ2-2
CDR3aa: CASSPGGGLSYEQYF; v_gene: TRBV18; j_gene: TRBJ2-7
CDR3aa: CASSARRSSYNSPLHF; v_gene: TRBV19; j_gene: TRBJ1-6
CDR3aa: CAWRARGPNQPQHF; v_gene: TRBV30; j_gene: TRBJ1-5
CDR3aa: CASSYGPSSLGTQYF; v_gene: TRBV6-6; j_gene: TRBJ2-5
CDR3aa: CASSEASQAPYEQYF; v_gene: TRBV2; j_gene: TRBJ2-7
CDR3aa: CASSLWVLTGQYYEQYF; v_gene: TRBV28; j_gene: TRBJ2-7